Listed below are T cell receptor beta chains from one sample, sequenced in a study of cytomegalovirus exposure and HLA in healthy donors. Data came from immunoSEQ multiplex PCR; TCRdb stores just in-frame clones and leaves some out. The repertoire holds roughly 100,000 clones, approximately 80% seen once, with about 3.1% in the top ten. The source material was PBMCs. The receptor set was obtained from a male donor in good health and CMV-seropositive. Each CDR3 is given with its conserved first and last residue. D genes are given only for firm matches. Size is stated for part of the rows, as once, few or many counts, or as a class when the clone is expanded.

clone_size: .
v_call: TRBV7-9
d_call: .
j_call: TRBJ2-6
cdr3_aa: CASSPVTGPGANVLTF
cdr3_nt: TGTGCCAGCAGCCCAGTCACAGGGCCCGGGGCCAACGTCCTGACTTTC

clone_size: .
v_call: TRBV6-5
d_call: TRBD1
j_call: TRBJ1-2
cdr3_aa: CASQPGTGVGYTF
cdr3_nt: TGTGCCAGCCAACCCGGGACAGGTGTGGGCTACACCTTC

clone_size: once
v_call: TRBV7-2
d_call: TRBD2
j_call: TRBJ2-2
cdr3_aa: CASSLGLANTGELFF
cdr3_nt: TGTGCCAGCAGCTTAGGACTAGCAAACACCGGGGAGCTGTTTTTT

clone_size: .
v_call: TRBV9
d_call: TRBD1
j_call: TRBJ1-3
cdr3_aa: CASSEPQGNTIYF
cdr3_nt: TGTGCCAGCAGCGAGCCACAGGGGAACACCATATATTTT

clone_size: .
v_call: TRBV4-1
d_call: .
j_call: TRBJ1-1
cdr3_aa: CASSQGGGTNTEAFF
cdr3_nt: TGCGCCAGCAGCCAAGGTGGGGGGACTAACACTGAAGCTTTCTTT

clone_size: .
v_call: TRBV1
d_call: .
j_call: TRBJ2-7
cdr3_aa: CTSSRNRGINYEQYF
cdr3_nt: TGCACCAGCAGCCGGAACAGGGGAATCAACTACGAGCAGTACTTC

clone_size: .
v_call: TRBV4-1
d_call: .
j_call: TRBJ1-1
cdr3_aa: CASSQGRQVNTEAFF
cdr3_nt: TGCGCCAGCAGCCAAGGCCGACAGGTCAACACTGAAGCTTTCTTT

clone_size: .
v_call: TRBV30
d_call: TRBD1
j_call: TRBJ2-5
cdr3_aa: CAWRTGGLTSPYQETQYF
cdr3_nt: TGTGCCTGGAGGACAGGGGGCTTAACATCGCCATACCAAGAGACCCAGTACTTC

clone_size: .
v_call: TRBV2
d_call: .
j_call: TRBJ2-7
cdr3_aa: CASRDRIAYEQYF
cdr3_nt: TGTGCCAGCAGAGACAGAATTGCCTACGAGCAGTACTTC

clone_size: .
v_call: TRBV4-1
d_call: TRBD1
j_call: TRBJ1-2
cdr3_aa: CASSQDRGQAGYTF
cdr3_nt: TGCGCCAGCAGCCAAGATAGGGGGCAGGCGGGCTACACCTTC

clone_size: .
v_call: TRBV9
d_call: .
j_call: TRBJ1-1
cdr3_aa: CASSPGQPNTEAFF
cdr3_nt: TGTGCCAGCAGCCCTGGACAGCCGAACACTGAAGCTTTCTTT

clone_size: .
v_call: TRBV9
d_call: TRBD1
j_call: TRBJ1-5
cdr3_aa: CASSVTGVGQPQHF
cdr3_nt: TGTGCCAGCAGCGTCACAGGGGTGGGCCAGCCCCAGCATTTT

clone_size: once
v_call: TRBV7-2
d_call: TRBD1
j_call: TRBJ2-1
cdr3_aa: CASSFPGQGPYNEQFF
cdr3_nt: TGTGCCAGCAGCTTCCCGGGACAGGGGCCCTACAATGAGCAGTTCTTC

clone_size: once
v_call: TRBV7-8
d_call: .
j_call: TRBJ1-2
cdr3_aa: CASSLAAGRVNGYTF
cdr3_nt: TGTGCCAGCAGCTTAGCGGCAGGGAGGGTGAATGGCTACACCTTC

clone_size: .
v_call: TRBV4-2
d_call: .
j_call: TRBJ1-1
cdr3_aa: CASSQESKGRTEAFF
cdr3_nt: TGTGCCAGCAGCCAAGAGTCAAAGGGGCGCACTGAAGCTTTCTTT

clone_size: .
v_call: TRBV30
d_call: .
j_call: TRBJ1-4
cdr3_aa: CAWSRTEKLFF
cdr3_nt: TGTGCCTGGAGCCGGACAGAAAAACTGTTTTTT

clone_size: .
v_call: TRBV6-5
d_call: .
j_call: TRBJ1-5
cdr3_aa: CASSARQANQPQHF
cdr3_nt: TGTGCCAGCAGTGCCCGACAGGCGAATCAGCCCCAGCATTTT